These 29 T cell receptor beta chains were sequenced from one sample in a study of Ad26.COV2.S vaccination and SARS-CoV-2 variants. Using immunoSEQ multiplex PCR, the repertoire was profiled, and TCRdb retains in-frame clones only, with some absent. Seen here are around 450,000 clones, approximately 92% observed once, and the top ten hold 2.5% to 3%. The sample's treatment: some 19 received Ad26.COV2.S at low or high dose, single or two shots; about five received placebo; per-sample allocation not given. The samples date from day 63 after the first vaccine or placebo injection. The sequencing used peripheral blood, collected in a trial of Ad26.COV2.S vaccine versus placebo. These receptors all stem from a person aged 18-65 years who received the Ad26.COV2.S COVID-19 vaccine or a placebo.

The chain links TRBV2 to TRBJ1-2; D gene unclear. Trimming cost V 7 bases and J 4 bases, with 10 bases left between them. CDR1 is SNHLY and CDR2 is FYNNEI in the germline V gene. The CDR3 has 12 amino acids. Here the CDR3 DNA reads TGTGCCAGCACTGGGTACTCCTATGGCTACACCTTC. Translating it yields CASTGYSYGYTF.

The chain couples TRBV4-2 to TRBJ1-6, with 7 bases identical to TRBD1. CDR3 size: 15 residues. Looked up from germline, CDR1 is LGHNA and CDR2 is YNFKEQ. Losses at the gene ends were 4 bases for V and 6 bases for J; bases not matched to a gene: 6. The DNA for the CDR3 is TGTGCCAGCAGCCGCACGGGACAGATTAATTCACCCCTCCACTTT. Protein product: CASSRTGQINSPLHF.

This chain connects TRBV5-6 to TRBJ2-5, with D possibly being TRBD2 (7 bases). The CDR3 covers 12 residues. Germline V gene sequence: CDR1 SGHDT, CDR2 YYEEEE. Trimming removed 10 bases from V and 4 bases from J, with 14 bases in between. CDR3 in amino acids: CAGGAQGETQYF. DNA of the CDR3: TGTGCCGGGGGGGCGCAAGGAGAGACCCAGTACTTC.

This sequence joins TRBV7-2 and TRBJ2-3, with D perhaps matching TRBD1 (6 bases). This CDR3 comprises 14 residues. Per germline, CDR1 SGHTA and CDR2 FQGNSA. The V end lost 1 base, the J end lost 10 bases, and 15 bases lay between the germline ends. The CDR3 is CASSLVDRSGAQYF. In DNA, the CDR3 is TGTGCCAGCAGCTTAGTGGACAGATCAGGCGCGCAGTATTTT.

This chain connects TRBV3-1 (or the pseudogene TRBV3-2) to TRBJ2-7, with D perhaps TRBD2 (5 bases). Germline CDR1 and CDR2: LGHDT and YNNKEL (reference sequence). The V end lost 4 bases, the J end lost 0 bases, and 7 bases lay between the germline ends. The CDR3 extends over 13 amino acids. CDR3 sequence: CASSRRGSYEQYV. The DNA for the CDR3 is TGTGCCAGCAGCCGTCGGGGCTCCTACGAGCAGTACGTC.

This clone came up a few times. This rearrangement joins TRBV9 to TRBJ2-3; D gene ambiguous. V was cut by 4 bases and J by 2 bases, with 2 bases left in between. From germline, CDR1 is SGDLS and CDR2 YYNGEE. The CDR3 length is 11 residues. The CDR3 DNA follows: TGTGCCAGCAGCAACACAGATACGCAGTATTTT. Amino acids: CASSNTDTQYF.

The CDR3 spells CASSTDRPNTEAFF. The DNA for the CDR3 is TGCGCCAGCAGCACCGACAGACCGAACACTGAAGCTTTCTTT. The chain is built from TRBV5-1 and TRBJ1-1; D might be TRBD1 (5 bases). The V and J ends lost 4 bases and 1 base respectively, with 11 bases between them. The germline V gene has CDR1 SGHRS and CDR2 YFSETQ. This CDR3 has 14 amino acids.

The chain uses TRBV15 and TRBJ1-3, with D uncertain. The germline V and J ends were trimmed by 4 bases and 0 bases, with 13 bases remaining between them. The CDR3 covers 16 residues. Germline V lookup: CDR1 LNHNV, CDR2 YYDKDF (reference sequence). DNA for the CDR3: TGTGCCACCAGCATCGCGCCGCGCGGCTCTGGAAACACCATATATTTT. Translated: CATSIAPRGSGNTIYF.

CDR3 nucleotide sequence: TGTGCCAGCAGCTCTAGGGATTGGGCAGATACGCAGTATTTT. It translates to CASSSRDWADTQYF. The chain has TRBV7-2 and TRBJ2-3; D is unclear. Germline CDR1 SGHTA, CDR2 FQGNSA. V lost 4 bases and J lost 4, with 12 bases in between. The CDR3 contains 14 residues.

The chain employs TRBV5-4 and TRBJ1-4; D gene unclear. Germline V lookup: CDR1 SGHNT, CDR2 YYREEE (reference sequence). V was shortened by 1 base and J by 7 bases, with 8 bases between the two germline ends. This CDR3 is built from 13 residues. CDR3 bases: TGTGCCAGCAGCTTGAAGGGAAGTGAAAAACTGTTTTTT. This sequence encodes CASSLKGSEKLFF.

About this clone itself: At one boundary the junction diverges from the germline segment, which might be a read error. This chain links TRBV28 with TRBJ2-3, with 11 positions matching TRBD2. This CDR3 has 17 residues. Germline V gene lookup returns CDR1 MDHEN and CDR2 SYDVKM. CDR3 region: CASRFWTSGPPTDTQYF. The CDR3 DNA reads as TGTGCCAGCCGTTTCTGGACTAGCGGGCCTCCCACAGATACGCAGTATTTT.

The count of this clone is one. V gene TRBV2 combines with J gene TRBJ2-2, with D maybe TRBD1 (5 bases). CDR1 and CDR2 from the germline V gene are SNHLY and FYNNEI. Trimming took 7 bases from V and 2 from J, leaving 14 bases between them. The CDR3 consists of 15 residues. CDR3 region: CASNRRGANTGELFF. In DNA form, the CDR3 reads TGTGCCAGCAACCGTAGGGGCGCAAACACCGGGGAGCTGTTTTTT. Complete variable domain (other parts from reference TRBV2 and TRBJ2-2): EPEVTQTPSHQVTQMGQEVILRCVPISNHLYFYWYRQILGQKVEFLVSFYNNEISEKSEIFDDQFSVERPDGSNFTLKIRSTKLEDSAMYFCASNRRGANTGELFFGEGSRLTVL.

The chain combines TRBV3-1 (or the pseudogene TRBV3-2) with TRBJ2-5; the match to TRBD2 covers 7 bases. There are 16 residues in the CDR3. J lost 4 bases, V lost 4 bases, and 12 bases had no gene match. Germline loops: CDR1 LGHDT, CDR2 YNNKEL (reference sequence). This CDR3 is CASSRWTGGEGETQYF. Here the CDR3 DNA reads TGTGCCAGCAGCCGGTGGACTGGGGGGGAGGGAGAGACCCAGTACTTC.

The CDR3 coding sequence is TGTGCCAGCAGCTTAGATCACCACGTACAGTACTTC. Translating it yields CASSLDHHVQYF. The chain employs TRBV11-2 and TRBJ2-7; D is unclear. The CDR3 spans 12 residues. CDR1 and CDR2 from the germline V gene are SGHAT and FQNNGV. Trimming shortened V by 0 bases and J by 10 bases, and 10 bases separated the two germline ends.

The chain uses TRBV7-9 and TRBJ1-1, with D hard to call. The length of the CDR3 is 13 residues. Trimming removed 3 bases from V and 7 bases from J, with 12 bases in between. Germline values: CDR1 SEHNR, CDR2 FQNEAQ (reference sequence). The CDR3 nucleotides read TGTGCCAGCAGCTTGATGGGCGGGGATGAAGCTTTCTTT. Its translation: CASSLMGGDEAFF.

The genes are TRBV3-1 (or the pseudogene TRBV3-2) and TRBJ2-1, with D possibly matching TRBD2 (5 bases). CDR1 and CDR2 from the germline V gene are LGHDT and YNNKEL (reference sequence). There are 15 residues in the CDR3. Trimming pared 4 bases from V and 0 bases from J, leaving 10 bases between. The CDR3 sequence: CASSRTTSSYNEQFF. CDR3 nucleotide sequence: TGTGCCAGCAGCCGCACAACTAGCTCCTACAATGAGCAGTTCTTC.

The DNA for the CDR3 is TGCGCCAGCAGCACGGTTCTCCCGAGCACTGAAGCTTTCTTT. This sequence encodes CASSTVLPSTEAFF. The chain recombines TRBV5-1 with TRBJ1-1; the D is unclear. The CDR3 length is 14 residues. Trimming stripped 4 bases from V and 4 bases from J, with 14 bases between. Germline CDR1 is SGHRS and CDR2 is YFSETQ. Complete variable domain (other parts from reference TRBV5-1 and TRBJ1-1): KAGVTQTPRYLIKTRGQQVTLSCSPISGHRSVSWYQQTPGQGLQFLFEYFSETQRNKGNFPGRFSGRQFSNSRSEMNVSTLELGDSALYLCASSTVLPSTEAFFGQGTRLTVV.

The chain links TRBV6-5 to TRBJ1-3; D is uncertain. Germline values: CDR1 MNHEY, CDR2 SVGAGI. The V and J ends lost 0 bases and 4 bases respectively, with 13 bases between them. The CDR3 loop spans 16 amino acids. The CDR3 protein is CASSYSRTVSGNTIYF. DNA for the CDR3: TGTGCCAGCAGTTACTCGAGGACGGTGTCGGGAAACACCATATATTTT.

CDR3 DNA sequence: TGTGCCTGGAGGGGACTAGGACAAGAGACCCAGTACTTC. This translates into CAWRGLGQETQYF. The rearrangement joins TRBV30 to TRBJ2-5, with 8 bases fitting TRBD2. After removal of 3 bases from V and 2 bases from J, the junction contained 2 bases not matched to a gene. The CDR3 consists of 13 residues. Germline loops: CDR1 GTSNPN, CDR2 SVGIG (reference sequence). The full variable domain, completed using reference TRBV30 and TRBJ2-5, is SQTIHQWPATLVQPVGSPLSLECTVEGTSNPNLYWYRQAAGRGLQLLFYSVGIGQISSEVPQNLSASRPQDRQFILSSKKLLLSDSGFYLCAWRGLGQETQYFGPGTRLLVL.

The chain joins TRBV6-1 to TRBJ1-5; 8 nucleotides line up with TRBD1. Germline CDR1 MNHNS, CDR2 SASEGT. The length of the CDR3 is 14 residues. Trimming at V came to 5 bases and at J to 5 bases, leaving 5 bases not matched to a gene. CDR3 amino acids: CASSQGASYQPQHF. The CDR3 nucleotides are TGTGCCAGCAGTCAGGGGGCTTCCTATCAGCCCCAGCATTTT.

The V gene is TRBV7-8, the J gene TRBJ2-7; TRBD1 might be the D (6 bases). V lost 5 bases, J lost 0 bases, and 23 bases lay in between. Germline V CDR1 and CDR2: SGHVS, FQNEAQ. The CDR3 is 18 amino acids. CDR3 sequence reads: CASSPHYPTGQSSYEQYV. Written as DNA, the CDR3 is TGTGCCAGCAGCCCGCACTATCCGACAGGTCAGAGCTCCTACGAGCAGTACGTC.

The CDR3 loop reads CASSYSGTLDNSPLHF. The CDR3 DNA reads as TGTGCCAGCAGTTACTCCGGGACATTGGATAATTCACCCCTCCACTTT. The chain employs TRBV6-5 and TRBJ1-6, with a weak D call TRBD1 (6 bases). CDR1 is MNHEY, CDR2 SVGAGI, per germline. This CDR3 is built from 16 residues. Trimming left V 0 bases short and J 5 bases short, with 11 bases between.

This rearrangement joins TRBV2 to TRBJ1-2; possible D gene TRBD1, 6 bases. V lost 4 bases to trimming and J lost 8 bases, with 14 bases between them. This CDR3 has 13 residues. In germline, CDR1 is SNHLY, CDR2 FYNNEI. The CDR3, as DNA: TGTGCCAGCAGTGCTACAGGGCGGCAAGGCTACACCTTC. The encoded protein is CASSATGRQGYTF.

The rearrangement links TRBV2 to TRBJ2-7, with D perhaps matching TRBD1 (6 bases). Germline CDR1 reads SNHLY; CDR2 reads FYNNEI. This CDR3 contains 15 residues. V was cut by 8 bases and J by 5 bases, with 22 bases left in between. CDR3 loop: CASLKGRTESHEQYF. CDR3 nucleotide sequence: TGTGCCAGCTTAAAAGGGCGGACAGAATCCCACGAGCAGTACTTC.

A few counts support this clone. J is TRBJ1-2 and V is TRBV2, with 7 bases that match TRBD1. After removal of 8 bases from V and 1 base from J, the junction contained 10 bases not matched to a gene. Germline V lookup: CDR1 SNHLY, CDR2 FYNNEI. The CDR3 spans 15 residues. In DNA, the CDR3 is TGTGCCAGCGCTCGGACAGGCGATCTTAACTATGGCTACACCTTC. This translates into CASARTGDLNYGYTF.

The J gene is TRBJ2-2, the V gene TRBV5-4; the D call may be TRBD1 or TRBD2 (5 bases each). CDR1 and CDR2 (germline): SGHNT, YYREEE (reference sequence). The CDR3 runs to 16 residues. With 4 bases removed from V and 4 bases from J, the gap between germline ends came to 17 bases. The CDR3 protein is CASSGTDWAITGELFF. The CDR3, as DNA: TGTGCCAGCAGCGGGACGGATTGGGCGATCACCGGGGAGCTGTTTTTT.

The CDR3 nucleotides are TGCGCCAGCAGCCAAGAGGGACCTCCGCAAGGCACAGATACGCAGTATTTT. It codes for CASSQEGPPQGTDTQYF. The chain has TRBV4-3 and TRBJ2-3, with D perhaps given as TRBD1 or TRBD2 (5 bases each). V lost 0 bases, J lost 1 base, and 14 bases lay in between. The CDR3 totals 17 residues. Germline CDR1 and CDR2: LGHNA and YSLEER.

V usage is TRBV6-2 or TRBV6-3 and J usage is TRBJ2-3; 9 bases map to TRBD2. The trim removed 5 bases at V and 2 bases at J, leaving 5 bases unmatched. The CDR3 is 15 residues long. Germline V lookup: CDR1 MNHEY, CDR2 SVGEGT. The CDR3 loop reads CASSGWTSATDTQYF. CDR3 coding DNA: TGTGCCAGCAGTGGATGGACTAGCGCCACAGATACGCAGTATTTT.

The genes are TRBV11-3 and TRBJ2-5, with 9 bases identical to TRBD2. Germline trimming cut 4 bases from V and 4 bases from J; bases unmatched to any gene: 10. The CDR3 is made up of 16 amino acids. The germline V gene encodes CDR1 SGHNT and CDR2 YENEEA. DNA for the CDR3: TGTGCCAGCAGCTCGGGACTAGCTATGACGACAGAGACCCAGTACTTC. Its translation: CASSSGLAMTTETQYF. Based on the CDR3 plus reference TRBV11-3 and TRBJ2-5, the full variable domain is EAGVVQSPRYKIIEKKQPVAFWCNPISGHNTLYWYLQNLGQGPELLIRYENEEAVDDSQLPKDRFSAERLKGVDSTLKIQPAELGDSAVYLCASSSGLAMTTETQYFGPGTRLLVL.